The 4 T cell receptor beta chains reported below all come from one sample, sequenced in a study of identical twins. A single record per CDR3 protein comes from TCRdb applying MiXCR to the 5' RACE reads. This sample carries hundreds of thousands of distinct CDR3 sequences, about 20% of them seen once, and the ten largest clones take under 15%. The same data also went into a second study, on T cells expressing NK-cell markers.

The sample taken for sequencing was PBMCs. These receptors were collected from a woman between 18 and 29 years old in good health.

This clonotype showed up just a few times. The chain links TRBV5-1 to TRBJ2-4, with 8 bases matching TRBD2. This CDR3 contains 13 residues. V was clipped by 5 bases and J by 8 bases; unmatched bases: 6. Germline V gene sequence: CDR1 SGHRS, CDR2 YFSETQ. CDR3 amino acids: CASRQGLGDIQYF. In DNA form, the CDR3 reads TGCGCCAGCAGACAGGGACTAGGGGACATTCAGTACTTC. Full variable domain (outside the CDR3, taken from reference TRBV5-1 and TRBJ2-4): KAGVTQTPRYLIKTRGQQVTLSCSPISGHRSVSWYQQTPGQGLQFLFEYFSETQRNKGNFPGRFSGRQFSNSRSEMNVSTLELGDSALYLCASRQGLGDIQYFGAGTRLSVL.

This clonotype came up a few times. The gene calls are TRBV7-8 and TRBJ1-2; D ambiguous. V gave up 5 bases and J gave up 0 bases, with 13 bases separating them. Germline CDR1 SGHVS, CDR2 FQNEAQ. The CDR3 covers 15 residues. The CDR3 nucleotides are TGTGCCAGCAGCGTACTCGTAGGGTCTAACTATGGCTACACCTTC. This codes for CASSVLVGSNYGYTF.

The chain has TRBV6-5 and TRBJ2-1; TRBD2 is a possible D gene (5 bases). V was trimmed by 2 bases and J by 6 bases, leaving 11 bases between them. CDR3 length: 14 residues. The germline gives CDR1 MNHEY, CDR2 SVGAGI. CDR3 amino acids: CASSYGARGNEQFF. The DNA for the CDR3 is TGTGCCAGCAGTTACGGAGCCCGGGGCAATGAGCAGTTCTTC.

This clonotype came up a few times. V gene TRBV9 combines with J gene TRBJ2-7; D perhaps matches TRBD1 (6 bases). The germline gives CDR1 SGDLS, CDR2 YYNGEE. The germline V and J ends were trimmed by 6 bases and 6 bases, with 19 bases remaining between them. This CDR3 has 14 residues. CDR3 in DNA: TGTGCCAGCAACCTGGGTGGGGGACACCTCGAGCAGTACTTC. Translated: CASNLGGGHLEQYF.